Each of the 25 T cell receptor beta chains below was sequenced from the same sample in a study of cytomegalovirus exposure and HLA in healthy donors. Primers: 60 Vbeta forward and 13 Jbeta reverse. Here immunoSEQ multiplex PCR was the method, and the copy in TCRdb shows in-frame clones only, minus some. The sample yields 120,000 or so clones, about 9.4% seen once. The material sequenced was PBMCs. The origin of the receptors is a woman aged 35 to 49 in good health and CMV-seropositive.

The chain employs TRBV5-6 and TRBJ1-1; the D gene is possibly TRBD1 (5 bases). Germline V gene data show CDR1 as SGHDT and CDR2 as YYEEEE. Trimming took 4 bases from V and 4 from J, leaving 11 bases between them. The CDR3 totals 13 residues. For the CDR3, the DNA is TGTGCCAGCAGCCCTGGACATTCCACTGAAGCTTTCTTT. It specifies CASSPGHSTEAFF. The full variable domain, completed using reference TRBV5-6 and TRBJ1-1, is DAGVTQSPTHLIKTRGQQVTLRCSPKSGHDTVSWYQQALGQGPQFIFQYYEEEERQRGNFPDRFSGHQFPNYSSELNVNALLLGDSALYLCASSPGHSTEAFFGQGTRLTVV.

The CDR3, as DNA: TGTGCCAGGGCGGAGGGCGTATTCCCAAAGGACCAAACAGATACGCAGTATTTT. This sequence encodes CARAEGVFPKDQTDTQYF. The chain links TRBV21-1 to TRBJ2-3; the D call in the table, TRBD2, was not verified against the DNA. TRBV21-1 is assigned pseudogene status. The CDR3 totals 18 residues.

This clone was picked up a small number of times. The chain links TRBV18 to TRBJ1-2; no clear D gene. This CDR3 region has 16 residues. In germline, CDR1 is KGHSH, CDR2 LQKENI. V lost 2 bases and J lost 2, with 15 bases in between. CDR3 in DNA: TGTGCCAGCTCACCATATTCCCAGTTCGAAAACTATGGCTACACCTTC. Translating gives CASSPYSQFENYGYTF.

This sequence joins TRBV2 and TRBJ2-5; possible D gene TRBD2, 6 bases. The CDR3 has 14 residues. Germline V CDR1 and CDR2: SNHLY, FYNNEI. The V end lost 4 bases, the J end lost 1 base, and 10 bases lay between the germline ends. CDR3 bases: TGTGCCAGCAGTGGCGGACTATTCCAAGAGACCCAGTACTTC. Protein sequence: CASSGGLFQETQYF. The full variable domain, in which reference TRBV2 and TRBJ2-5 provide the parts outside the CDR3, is EPEVTQTPSHQVTQMGQEVILRCVPISNHLYFYWYRQILGQKVEFLVSFYNNEISEKSEIFDDQFSVERPDGSNFTLKIRSTKLEDSAMYFCASSGGLFQETQYFGPGTRLLVL.

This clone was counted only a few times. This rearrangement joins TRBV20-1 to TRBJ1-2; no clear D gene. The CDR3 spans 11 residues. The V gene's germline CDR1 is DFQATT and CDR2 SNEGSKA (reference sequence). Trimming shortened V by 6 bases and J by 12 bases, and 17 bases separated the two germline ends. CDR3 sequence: CSAATSYSHTF. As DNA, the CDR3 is TGCAGTGCGGCCACATCTTATTCCCACACCTTC.

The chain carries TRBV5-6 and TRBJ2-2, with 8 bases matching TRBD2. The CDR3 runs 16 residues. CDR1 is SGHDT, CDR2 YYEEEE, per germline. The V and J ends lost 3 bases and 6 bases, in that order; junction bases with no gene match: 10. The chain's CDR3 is CASSWPTGGVAGELFF. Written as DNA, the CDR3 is TGTGCCAGCAGCTGGCCGACGGGAGGGGTGGCCGGGGAGCTGTTTTTT.

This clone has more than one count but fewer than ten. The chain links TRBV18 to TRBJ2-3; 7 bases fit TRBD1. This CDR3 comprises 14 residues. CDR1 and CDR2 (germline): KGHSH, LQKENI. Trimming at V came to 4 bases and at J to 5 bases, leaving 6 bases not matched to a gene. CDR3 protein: CASSLQGEGDTQYF. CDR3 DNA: TGTGCCAGCTCACTTCAGGGGGAAGGAGATACGCAGTATTTT.

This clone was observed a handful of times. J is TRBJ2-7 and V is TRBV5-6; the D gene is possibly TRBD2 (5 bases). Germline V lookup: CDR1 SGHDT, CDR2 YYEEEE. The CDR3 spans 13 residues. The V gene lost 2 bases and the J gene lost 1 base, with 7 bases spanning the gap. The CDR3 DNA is TGTGCCAGCAGCTTCCGGACTTCCTACGAGCAGTACTTC. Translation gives CASSFRTSYEQYF.

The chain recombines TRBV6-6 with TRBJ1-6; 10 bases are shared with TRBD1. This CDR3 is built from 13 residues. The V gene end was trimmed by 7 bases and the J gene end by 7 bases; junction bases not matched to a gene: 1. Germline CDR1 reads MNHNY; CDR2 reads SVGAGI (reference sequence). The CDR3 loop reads CASKGQGNSPLHF. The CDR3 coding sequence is TGTGCCAGCAAGGGACAGGGGAATTCACCCCTCCACTTT.

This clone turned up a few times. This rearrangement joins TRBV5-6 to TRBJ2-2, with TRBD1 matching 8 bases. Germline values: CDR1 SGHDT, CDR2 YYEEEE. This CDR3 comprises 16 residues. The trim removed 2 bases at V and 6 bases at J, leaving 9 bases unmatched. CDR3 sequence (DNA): TGTGCCAGCAGCTTTCTCCCAGGGGGCAACGCCGGGGAGCTGTTTTTT. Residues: CASSFLPGGNAGELFF.

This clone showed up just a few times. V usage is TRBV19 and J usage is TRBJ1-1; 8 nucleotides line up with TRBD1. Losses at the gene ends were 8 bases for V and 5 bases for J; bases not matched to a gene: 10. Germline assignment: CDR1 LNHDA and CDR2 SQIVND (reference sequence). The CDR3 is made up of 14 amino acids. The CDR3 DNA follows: TGTGCCAGTGCCGGCGGGACAGGAAGGACTGAAGCTTTCTTT. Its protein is CASAGGTGRTEAFF.

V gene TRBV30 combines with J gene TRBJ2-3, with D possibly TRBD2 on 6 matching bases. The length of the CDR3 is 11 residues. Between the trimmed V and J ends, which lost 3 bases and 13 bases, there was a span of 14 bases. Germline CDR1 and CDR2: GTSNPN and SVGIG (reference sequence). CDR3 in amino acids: CAWSSGLGEYF. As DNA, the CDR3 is TGTGCCTGGAGCTCGGGACTCGGGGAGTATTTT.

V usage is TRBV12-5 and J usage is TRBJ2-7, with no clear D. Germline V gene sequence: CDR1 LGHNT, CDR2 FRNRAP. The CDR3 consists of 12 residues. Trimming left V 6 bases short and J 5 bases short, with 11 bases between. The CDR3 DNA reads TGTGCTAGTGGAGTTGGAGCGCACGAGCAGTACTTC. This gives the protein CASGVGAHEQYF.

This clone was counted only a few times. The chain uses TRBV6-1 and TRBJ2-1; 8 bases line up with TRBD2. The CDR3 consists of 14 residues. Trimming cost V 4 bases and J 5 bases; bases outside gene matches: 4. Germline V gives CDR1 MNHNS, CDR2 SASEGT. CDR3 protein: CASSVAGGDNEQFF. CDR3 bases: TGTGCCAGCAGTGTGGCGGGGGGCGACAATGAGCAGTTCTTC.

In DNA, the CDR3 is TGTGCCAGTAGTGAAGGACAGGAAAAGCAGTACTTC. It codes for CASSEGQEKQYF. The J gene is TRBJ2-7, the V gene TRBV19; TRBD1 matches at 7 bases. The CDR3 has 12 amino acids. The trim removed 5 bases at V and 8 bases at J, leaving 6 bases unmatched. Germline V gene data show CDR1 as LNHDA and CDR2 as SQIVND (reference sequence).

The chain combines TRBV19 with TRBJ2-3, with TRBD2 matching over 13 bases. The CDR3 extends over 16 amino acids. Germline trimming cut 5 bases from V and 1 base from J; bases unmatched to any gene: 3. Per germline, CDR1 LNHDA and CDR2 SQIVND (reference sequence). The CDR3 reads CASSPGLAGGTDTQYF. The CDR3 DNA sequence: TGTGCCAGTAGTCCCGGACTAGCGGGGGGCACAGATACGCAGTATTTT.

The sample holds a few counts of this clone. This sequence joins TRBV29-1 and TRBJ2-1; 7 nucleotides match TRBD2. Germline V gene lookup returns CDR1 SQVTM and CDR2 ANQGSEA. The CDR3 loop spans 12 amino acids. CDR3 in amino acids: CSGEGTYNEQFF. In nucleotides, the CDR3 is TGCAGTGGGGAGGGGACCTACAATGAGCAGTTCTTC.

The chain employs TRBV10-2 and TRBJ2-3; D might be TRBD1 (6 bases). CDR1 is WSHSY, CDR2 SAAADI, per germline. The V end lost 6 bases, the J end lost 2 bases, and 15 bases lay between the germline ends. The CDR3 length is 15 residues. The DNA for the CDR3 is TGCGCCAGCAGGAGGACAGTTCCGATCACAGATACGCAGTATTTT. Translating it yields CASRRTVPITDTQYF.

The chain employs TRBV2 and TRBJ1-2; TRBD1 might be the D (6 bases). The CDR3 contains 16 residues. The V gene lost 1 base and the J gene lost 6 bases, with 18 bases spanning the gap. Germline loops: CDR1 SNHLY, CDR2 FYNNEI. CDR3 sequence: CASSEEGWDGDNGYTF. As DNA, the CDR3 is TGTGCCAGCAGTGAAGAGGGGTGGGACGGGGACAATGGCTACACCTTC.

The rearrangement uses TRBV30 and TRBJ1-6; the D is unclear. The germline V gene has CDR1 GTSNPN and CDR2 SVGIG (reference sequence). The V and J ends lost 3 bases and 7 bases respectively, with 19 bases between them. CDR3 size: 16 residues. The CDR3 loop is CAWSPHVQAANSPLHF. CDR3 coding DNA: TGTGCCTGGAGCCCCCACGTCCAGGCCGCAAATTCACCCCTCCACTTT.

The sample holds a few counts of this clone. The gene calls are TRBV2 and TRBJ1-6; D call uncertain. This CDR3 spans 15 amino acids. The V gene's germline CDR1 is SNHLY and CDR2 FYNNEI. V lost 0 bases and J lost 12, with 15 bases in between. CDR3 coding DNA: TGTGCCAGCAGTGAAGCCCATCCCATTCGGGAACCCCTCCACTTT. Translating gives CASSEAHPIREPLHF.

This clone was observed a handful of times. In DNA, the CDR3 is TGTGCCAGCAGCGAGGGACAGGCCCGATCACCCCTCCACTTT. This sequence encodes CASSEGQARSPLHF. The gene calls are TRBV6-6 and TRBJ1-6, with 8 bases lining up with TRBD1. Unmatched junction bases numbered 8, after V lost 6 bases and J lost 10 bases. This CDR3 contains 14 residues. Germline loops: CDR1 MNHNY, CDR2 SVGAGI (reference sequence).

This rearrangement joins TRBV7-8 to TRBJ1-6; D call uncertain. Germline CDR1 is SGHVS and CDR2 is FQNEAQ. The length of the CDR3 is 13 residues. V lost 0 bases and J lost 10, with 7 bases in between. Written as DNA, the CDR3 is TGTGCCAGCAGCTTAGCCGTTCTATCACCCCTCCACTTT. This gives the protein CASSLAVLSPLHF.

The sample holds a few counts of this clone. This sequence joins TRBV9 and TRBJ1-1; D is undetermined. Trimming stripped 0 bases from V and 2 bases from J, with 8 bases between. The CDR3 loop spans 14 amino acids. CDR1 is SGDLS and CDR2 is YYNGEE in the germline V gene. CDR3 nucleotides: TGTGCCAGCAGCGTAGCCACTGATAACACTGAAGCTTTCTTT. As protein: CASSVATDNTEAFF.

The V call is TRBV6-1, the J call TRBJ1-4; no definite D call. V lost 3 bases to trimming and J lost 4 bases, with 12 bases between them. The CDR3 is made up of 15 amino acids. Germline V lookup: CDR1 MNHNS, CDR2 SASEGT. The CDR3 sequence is CASSDLPRGNEKLFF. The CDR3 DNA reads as TGTGCCAGCAGTGACTTGCCGCGGGGTAATGAAAAACTGTTTTTT.